This TCR beta chain originates from a study of cytomegalovirus exposure and HLA in healthy donors. With 1 base clipped from V and 7 bases from J, the junction kept 5 bases outside the gene matches. This CDR3 has 15 residues. From germline, CDR1 is SGHVS and CDR2 FNYEAQ. In the PCR, 60 Vbeta and 13 Jbeta primers were used. Sequenced by immunoSEQ multiplex PCR; TCRdb stores in-frame clones only, minus some. The sample carries roughly 180,000 clones, roughly 80% recorded once. The sample consisted of PBMCs. The TCR originated in a male donor in good health and CMV-seronegative. V is TRBV7-6 and J is TRBJ2-2; 8 nucleotides match TRBD1. In DNA form, the CDR3 reads TGTGCCAGCAGCTTAGGGACAGGGATGGGCGGGGAGCTGTTTTTT. Its translation: CASSLGTGMGGELFF. The full variable domain, completed using reference TRBV7-6 and TRBJ2-2, is GAGVSQSPRYKVTKRGQDVALRCDPISGHVSLYWYRQALGQGPEFLTYFNYEAQQDKSGLPNDRFSAERPEGSISTLTIQRTEQRDSAMYRCASSLGTGMGGELFFGEGSRLTVL.